The rows below give T cell receptor beta chains drawn from one sample of a study of cytomegalovirus exposure and HLA in healthy donors. The assay was immunoSEQ multiplex PCR, and TCRdb's table has in-frame clones only and misses some. The sample holds some 98,000 clones, less than 9.5% seen once. The sequencing input was PBMCs. The receptors were gathered from a man in his forties or fifties in good health and CMV-seropositive. Each CDR3 is given with its conserved first and last residue. A D gene is named only where the DNA matches it firmly. Clone size is stated in some rows and not others, as once, few, many or a class when expanded.

few	TRBJ2-4	TRBV7-3	.	13	TGTGCCAGCAGCTTAGCCAGCGGTGGGATTCAGTACTTC	CASSLASGGIQYF
.	TRBJ2-3	TRBV6-5	TRBD2	15	TGTGCCAGCAGTCCGACTAGCGGAACTCTCGGTACGCAGTATTTT	CASSPTSGTLGTQYF
.	TRBJ1-2	TRBV28	TRBD1	14	TGTGCCAGCAGTTTAGTGACAGGGGTCGATGGCTACACCTTC	CASSLVTGVDGYTF
.	TRBJ2-7	TRBV6-6	TRBD2	14	TGTGCCAGCAGTATTCTAGCGGGAGGGAACGAGCAGTACTTC	CASSILAGGNEQYF
.	TRBJ2-1	TRBV27	TRBD2	14	TGTGCCAGCAGTGGGGGGGACTCCGCGAATGAGCAGTTCTTC	CASSGGDSANEQFF
medium-sized	TRBJ1-3	TRBV5-1	.	13	TGCGCCAGCAGCTTGACAACTGGAAACACCATATATTTT	CASSLTTGNTIYF
few	TRBJ2-7	TRBV29-1	.	15	TGCAGCGTAGAGGGGGGGAAAGAGGGCTCCTACGAGCAGTACTTC	CSVEGGKEGSYEQYF
.	TRBJ2-3	TRBV19	.	14	TGTGCCAGTAGTACCCTTGGGGGCAAGGATACGCAGTATTTT	CASSTLGGKDTQYF
medium-sized	TRBJ2-6	TRBV7-3	.	18	TGTGCCAGCAGCTTAATCGGCGGGATCAGCTCTGGGGCCAACGTCCTGACTTTC	CASSLIGGISSGANVLTF
few	TRBJ1-5	TRBV2	.	14	TGTGCCAGCAGTGAAACTGGGGGAGGTCAGCCCCAGCATTTT	CASSETGGGQPQHF
.	TRBJ2-5	TRBV7-9	TRBD1	18	TGTGCCAGCAGCTTAGACGAAGTTCGACAGGGGGCAGGGGAGACCCAGTACTTC	CASSLDEVRQGAGETQYF
.	TRBJ1-5	TRBV11-2	.	14	TGTGCCAGCAGCTTAGTCGGGGGGCGTCAGCCCCAGCATTTT	CASSLVGGRQPQHF
.	TRBJ1-2	TRBV28	.	12	TGTGCCAGCAGGGAAGGGGTATATGGCTACACCTTC	CASREGVYGYTF
.	TRBJ2-7	TRBV5-4	.	16	TGTGCCAGCAGCTTGGGGCCTAGCGCTAGCTCCTACGAGCAGTACTTC	CASSLGPSASSYEQYF
.	TRBJ2-5	TRBV25-1	TRBD1	16	TGTGCCAGCAGTTTACCCGGGACAGGGGTCCAAGAGACCCAGTACTTC	CASSLPGTGVQETQYF
few	TRBJ1-1	TRBV9	TRBD1	13	TGTGCCAGCAGCCGACAGGGGGGCACTGAAGCTTTCTTT	CASSRQGGTEAFF
.	TRBJ1-1	TRBV28	.	14	TGTGCCAGCAGCACACAGGGTCTGCTAGCTGAAGCTTTCTTT	CASSTQGLLAEAFF
few	TRBJ2-5	TRBV5-4	.	14	TGTGCCAGCAGCTTGGTAAAGACACAAGAGACCCAGTACTTC	CASSLVKTQETQYF
.	TRBJ1-2	TRBV28	.	12	TGTGCCAGCAGTTTAACCCCGGTTGGCTACACCTTC	CASSLTPVGYTF
few	TRBJ1-2	TRBV6-5	TRBD1	14	TGTGCCAGCAGTCCGACAGGGGGGGGGTATGGCTACACCTTC	CASSPTGGGYGYTF
.	TRBJ2-3	TRBV6-5	TRBD2	14	TGTGCCAGCAGCTCTAGCGGATTCACAGATACGCAGTATTTT	CASSSSGFTDTQYF
.	TRBJ1-1	TRBV4-1	TRBD1	14	TGCGCCAGCAGCCCGGACAGGGCGAACACTGAAGCTTTCTTT	CASSPDRANTEAFF
few	TRBJ2-1	TRBV7-6	TRBD2	16	TGTGCCAGCAGCTCAGGACTAGCGGGAGGCCACAATGAGCAGTTCTTC	CASSSGLAGGHNEQFF
.	TRBJ1-4	TRBV2	.	14	TGTGCCAGCAGTGAAGTGGAGCGGTATGAAAAACTGTTTTTT	CASSEVERYEKLFF
.	TRBJ1-1	TRBV9	.	16	TGTGCCAGCAGCGTAGGGGAGGAACTCATGAACACTGAAGCTTTCTTT	CASSVGEELMNTEAFF
.	TRBJ2-7	TRBV7-8	TRBD2	19	TGTGCCAGCAGCTTAGGGGAATGGGGTAGCGGGAGGTTTCCCTACGAGCAGTACTTC	CASSLGEWGSGRFPYEQYF
.	TRBJ2-4	TRBV28	TRBD1	13	TGTGCCAGCAGAGGGACAGAAGTAAACATTCAGTACTTC	CASRGTEVNIQYF
.	TRBJ2-1	TRBV5-4	TRBD1	16	TGTGCCAGCAACGTACTCGGACAGGGGGCCTACAATGAGCAGTTCTTC	CASNVLGQGAYNEQFF
many	TRBJ2-1	TRBV20-1	.	11	TGCAGTGCTGACGACATATTGGGGCAGTTCTTC	CSADDILGQFF
few	TRBJ2-7	TRBV28	.	14	TGTGCCAGCAGTTTAGCGTCCCTTGTTCGCGAGCAGTACTTC	CASSLASLVREQYF
.	TRBJ2-2	TRBV7-3	TRBD2	16	TGTGCCAGCACCCCAGCGAGCGGGAGGTCGACCGGGGAGCTGTTTTTT	CASTPASGRSTGELFF
few	TRBJ1-2	TRBV5-5	.	11	TGTGCCAGCAGCCCCCAAGTGGGGCTTTACTTC	CASSPQVGLYF
.	TRBJ2-7	TRBV14	.	12	TGTGCAAGCAGCCGGGACTTTGACGAGCAGTACTTC	CASSRDFDEQYF